This T cell receptor beta chain emerged from a study of patients and donors after allogeneic stem cell transplantation. In this sample, this clonotype turned up a few times. CDR1 and CDR2 (germline): SGHVS, FQNEAQ. Unmatched junction bases numbered 8, after V lost 1 base and J lost 7 bases. This CDR3 spans 16 amino acids. TCRdb re-derived calls from the RT-PCR reads in MiXCR, one entry per CDR3 protein. Here the sample spans about 74,000 distinct CDR3 sequences, roughly 29% being singletons. The V gene is TRBV7-8, the J gene TRBJ1-4; 8 positions agree with TRBD1. The sequence derives from a human donor who was either an allogeneic HSCT recipient or a stem cell or donor lymphocyte infusion donor (not recorded which). It is not recorded whose cells these are; they may come from a transplant donor. The sample was blood, either unsorted or a sorted T cell fraction (not recorded which). The DNA of the CDR3 is TGTGCCAGCAGCTTAGAGCGGGCCAGGGGGCCTGAAAAACTGTTTTTT. Translating gives CASSLERARGPEKLFF.